The TCR beta chain described here comes from a study of early T cells in non-severe SARS-CoV-2 infection. This clonotype was recorded many times. This CDR3 is built from 13 residues. V gave up 8 bases and J gave up 4 bases; unmatched junction bases: 2. CDR1 SGHTA and CDR2 FQGNSA come from the germline V gene. One entry per CDR3 protein results from TCRdb running MiXCR on the 5' RACE reads. Of 50,000 to 65,000 distinct CDR3 sequences listed, about 11% are singletons. Sequences were derived from whole blood, sampled at baseline. The sequence was obtained from an adult who was a healthcare worker with PCR-confirmed SARS-CoV-2 infection or an uninfected control (not recorded which). The chain is built from TRBV7-2 and TRBJ2-1; TRBD1 aligns across 10 bases. In DNA, the CDR3 is TGTGCCAGCGACAGGGGGCGGTACAATGAGCAGTTCTTC. Translating it yields CASDRGRYNEQFF.